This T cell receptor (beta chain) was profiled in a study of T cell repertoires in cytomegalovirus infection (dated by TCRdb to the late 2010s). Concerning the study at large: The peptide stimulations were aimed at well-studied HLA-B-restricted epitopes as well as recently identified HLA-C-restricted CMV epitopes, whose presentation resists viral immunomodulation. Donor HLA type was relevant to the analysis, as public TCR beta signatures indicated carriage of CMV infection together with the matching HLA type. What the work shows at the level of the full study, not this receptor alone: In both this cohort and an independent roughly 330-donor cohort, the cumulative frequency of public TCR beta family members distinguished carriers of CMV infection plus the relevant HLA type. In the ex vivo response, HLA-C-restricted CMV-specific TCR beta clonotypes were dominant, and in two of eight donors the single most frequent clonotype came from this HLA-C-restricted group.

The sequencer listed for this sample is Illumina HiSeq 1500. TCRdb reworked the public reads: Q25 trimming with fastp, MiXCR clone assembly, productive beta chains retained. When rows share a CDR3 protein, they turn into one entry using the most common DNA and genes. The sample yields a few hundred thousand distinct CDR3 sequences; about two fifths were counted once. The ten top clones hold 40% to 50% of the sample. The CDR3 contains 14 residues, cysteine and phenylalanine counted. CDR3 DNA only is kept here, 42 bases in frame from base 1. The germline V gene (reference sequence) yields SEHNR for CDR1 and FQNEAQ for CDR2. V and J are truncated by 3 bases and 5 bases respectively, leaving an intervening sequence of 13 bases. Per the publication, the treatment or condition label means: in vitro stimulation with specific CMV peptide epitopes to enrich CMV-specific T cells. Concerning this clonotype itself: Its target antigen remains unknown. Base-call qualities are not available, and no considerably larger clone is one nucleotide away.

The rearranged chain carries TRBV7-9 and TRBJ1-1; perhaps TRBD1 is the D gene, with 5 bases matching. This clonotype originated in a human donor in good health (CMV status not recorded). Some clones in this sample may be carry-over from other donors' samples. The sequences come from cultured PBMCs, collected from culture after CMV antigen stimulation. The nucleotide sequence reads TGTGCCAGCAGCTTGGCAGGGCGGAGGACTGAAGCTTTCTTT. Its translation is CASSLAGRRTEAFF. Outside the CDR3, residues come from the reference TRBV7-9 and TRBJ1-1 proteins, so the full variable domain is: DTGVSQNPRHKITKRGQNVTFRCDPISEHNRLYWYRQTLGQGPEFLTYFQNEAQLEKSRLLSDRFSAERPKGSFSTLEIQRTEQGDSAMYLCASSLAGRRTEAFFGQGTRLTVV.